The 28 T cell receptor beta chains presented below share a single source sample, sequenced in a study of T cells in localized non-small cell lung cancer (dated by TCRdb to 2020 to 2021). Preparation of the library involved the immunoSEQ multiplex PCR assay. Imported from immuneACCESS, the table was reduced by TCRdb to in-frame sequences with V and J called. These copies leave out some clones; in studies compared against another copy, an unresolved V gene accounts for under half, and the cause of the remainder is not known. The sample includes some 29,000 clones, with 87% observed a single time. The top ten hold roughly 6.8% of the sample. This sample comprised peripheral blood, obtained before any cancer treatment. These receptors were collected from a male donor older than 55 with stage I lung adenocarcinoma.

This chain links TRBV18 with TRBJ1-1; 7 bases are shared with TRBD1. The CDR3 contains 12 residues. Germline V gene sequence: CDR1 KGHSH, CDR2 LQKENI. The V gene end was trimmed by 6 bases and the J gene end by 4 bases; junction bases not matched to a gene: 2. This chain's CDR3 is CASSQGGTEAFF. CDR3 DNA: TGTGCCAGCTCTCAGGGGGGCACTGAAGCTTTCTTT. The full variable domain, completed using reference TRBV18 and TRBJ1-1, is NAGVMQNPRHLVRRRGQEARLRCSPMKGHSHVYWYRQLPEEGLKFMVYLQKENIIDESGMPKERFSAEFPKEGPSILRIQQVVRGDSAAYFCASSQGGTEAFFGQGTRLTVV.

The CDR3 spells CASSLAQGTYGYTF. CDR3 nucleotides: TGTGCCAGCAGCTTAGCTCAGGGCACCTATGGCTACACCTTC. The chain combines TRBV7-2 with TRBJ1-2, with D possibly matching TRBD1 (5 bases). The CDR3 is 14 residues long. Germline-derived CDR1 and CDR2 are SGHTA and FQGNSA. V was shortened by 0 bases and J by 4 bases, with 9 bases between the two germline ends.

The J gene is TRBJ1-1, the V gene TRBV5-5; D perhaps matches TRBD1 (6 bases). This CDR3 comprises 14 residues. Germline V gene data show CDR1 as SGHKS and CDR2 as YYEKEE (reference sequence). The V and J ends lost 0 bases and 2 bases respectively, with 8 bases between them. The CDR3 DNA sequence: TGTGCCAGCAGCTTGGGACAGGTAAACACTGAAGCTTTCTTT. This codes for CASSLGQVNTEAFF.

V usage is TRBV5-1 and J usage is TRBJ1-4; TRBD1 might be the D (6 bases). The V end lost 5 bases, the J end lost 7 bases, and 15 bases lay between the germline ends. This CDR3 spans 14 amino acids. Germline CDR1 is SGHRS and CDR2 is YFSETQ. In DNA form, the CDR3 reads TGCGCCAGCAGTCCTAGGGGGGAAGGTGAAAAACTGTTTTTT. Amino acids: CASSPRGEGEKLFF. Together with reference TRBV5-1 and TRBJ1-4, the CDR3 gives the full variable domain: KAGVTQTPRYLIKTRGQQVTLSCSPISGHRSVSWYQQTPGQGLQFLFEYFSETQRNKGNFPGRFSGRQFSNSRSEMNVSTLELGDSALYLCASSPRGEGEKLFFGSGTQLSVL.

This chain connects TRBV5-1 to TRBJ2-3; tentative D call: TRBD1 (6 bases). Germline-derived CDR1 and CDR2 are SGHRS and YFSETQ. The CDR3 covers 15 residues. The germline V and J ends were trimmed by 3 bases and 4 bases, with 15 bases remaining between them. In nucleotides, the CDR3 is TGCGCCAGCAGCTCTATTCCGACAGGCGCAGATACGCAGTATTTT. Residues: CASSSIPTGADTQYF.

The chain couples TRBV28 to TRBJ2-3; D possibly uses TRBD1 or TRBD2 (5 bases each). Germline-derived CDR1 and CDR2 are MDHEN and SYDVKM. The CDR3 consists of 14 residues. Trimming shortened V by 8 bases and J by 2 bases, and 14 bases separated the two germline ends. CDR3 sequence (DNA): TGTGCCAGCCTCCGGGGCGGAAACACAGATACGCAGTATTTT. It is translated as CASLRGGNTDTQYF.

The CDR3 reads CASTPIAGGSTEAFF. The CDR3 region has the DNA TGTGCCAGTACTCCCATCGCCGGTGGGTCGACTGAAGCTTTCTTT. V gene TRBV19 combines with J gene TRBJ1-1; D not resolved. The CDR3 sequence is 15 residues long. The germline V gene encodes CDR1 LNHDA and CDR2 SQIVND (reference sequence). The V end was cut by 7 bases, the J end by 5 bases, with 20 bases between.

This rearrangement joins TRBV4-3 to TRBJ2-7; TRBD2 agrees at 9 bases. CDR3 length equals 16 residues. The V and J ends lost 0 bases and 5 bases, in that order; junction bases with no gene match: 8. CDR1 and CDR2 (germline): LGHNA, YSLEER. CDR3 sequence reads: CASSQERRGGFNEQYF. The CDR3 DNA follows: TGCGCCAGCAGCCAAGAGAGGCGGGGGGGCTTCAACGAGCAGTACTTC.

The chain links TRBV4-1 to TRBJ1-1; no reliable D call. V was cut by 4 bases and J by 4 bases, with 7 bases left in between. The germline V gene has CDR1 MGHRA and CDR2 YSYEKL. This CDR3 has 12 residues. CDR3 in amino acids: CASSLGFTEAFF. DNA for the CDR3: TGCGCCAGCAGCCTCGGATTCACTGAAGCTTTCTTT.

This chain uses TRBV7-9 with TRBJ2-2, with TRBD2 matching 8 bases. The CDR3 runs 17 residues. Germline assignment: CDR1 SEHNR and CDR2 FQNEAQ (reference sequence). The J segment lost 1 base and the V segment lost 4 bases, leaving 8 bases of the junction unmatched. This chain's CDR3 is CASSWIGGGMNTGELFF. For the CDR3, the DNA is TGTGCCAGCAGCTGGATCGGGGGGGGCATGAACACCGGGGAGCTGTTTTTT.

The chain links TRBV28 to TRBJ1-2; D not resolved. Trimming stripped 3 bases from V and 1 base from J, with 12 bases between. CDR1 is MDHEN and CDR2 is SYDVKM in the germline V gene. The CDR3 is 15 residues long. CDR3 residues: CASSFVLGINYGYTF. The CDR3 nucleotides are TGTGCCAGCAGTTTTGTTCTAGGGATTAACTATGGCTACACCTTC.

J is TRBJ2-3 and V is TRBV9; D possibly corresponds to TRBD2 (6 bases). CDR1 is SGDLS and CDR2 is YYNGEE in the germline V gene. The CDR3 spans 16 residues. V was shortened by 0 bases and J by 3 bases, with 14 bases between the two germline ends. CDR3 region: CASSVGAFGTTDTQYF. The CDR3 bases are TGTGCCAGCAGCGTAGGGGCATTTGGGACTACAGATACGCAGTATTTT.

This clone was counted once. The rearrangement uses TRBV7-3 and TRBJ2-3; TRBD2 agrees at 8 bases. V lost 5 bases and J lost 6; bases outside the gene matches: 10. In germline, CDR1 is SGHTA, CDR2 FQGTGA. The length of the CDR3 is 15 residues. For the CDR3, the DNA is TGTGCCAGCAGCCCTACCGGGACTAGAACGGATACGCAGTATTTT. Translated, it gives CASSPTGTRTDTQYF.

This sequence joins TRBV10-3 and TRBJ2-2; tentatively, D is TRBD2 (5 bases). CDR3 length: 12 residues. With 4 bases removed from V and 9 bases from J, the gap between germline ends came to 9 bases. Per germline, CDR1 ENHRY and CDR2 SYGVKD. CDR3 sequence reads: CAISGGEWELFF. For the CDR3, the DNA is TGTGCCATCAGTGGGGGAGAGTGGGAGCTGTTTTTT.

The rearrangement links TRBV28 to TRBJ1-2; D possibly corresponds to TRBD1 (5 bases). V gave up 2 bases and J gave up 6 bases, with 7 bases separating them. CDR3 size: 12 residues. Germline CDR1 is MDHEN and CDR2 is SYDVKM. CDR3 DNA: TGTGCCAGCAGTTTAGGAGGGGATGGCTACACCTTC. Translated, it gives CASSLGGDGYTF.

The CDR3 spells CASSAQGRTVDHEQFF. CDR3 in DNA: TGCGCCAGCAGCGCACAGGGTCGGACAGTGGACCATGAGCAGTTCTTC. The V and J genes are TRBV5-1 and TRBJ2-1; D perhaps matches TRBD1 (6 bases). V gave up 4 bases and J gave up 8 bases, with 22 bases separating them. CDR1 and CDR2 (germline): SGHRS, YFSETQ. The CDR3 runs to 16 residues.

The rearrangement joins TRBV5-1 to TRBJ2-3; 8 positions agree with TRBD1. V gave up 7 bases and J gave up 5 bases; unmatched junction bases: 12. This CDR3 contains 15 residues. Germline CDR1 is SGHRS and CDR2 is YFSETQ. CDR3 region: CASGIGQGYRDTQYF. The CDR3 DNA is TGCGCCAGCGGCATCGGACAGGGTTATAGAGATACGCAGTATTTT.

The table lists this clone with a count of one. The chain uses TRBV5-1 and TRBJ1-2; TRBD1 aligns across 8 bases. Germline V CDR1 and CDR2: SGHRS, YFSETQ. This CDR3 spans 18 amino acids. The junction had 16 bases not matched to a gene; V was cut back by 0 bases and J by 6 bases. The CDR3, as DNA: TGCGCCAGCAGCTTGGCCCCAACTCAGTCGACAGGGGCGGATGGCTACACCTTC. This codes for CASSLAPTQSTGADGYTF.

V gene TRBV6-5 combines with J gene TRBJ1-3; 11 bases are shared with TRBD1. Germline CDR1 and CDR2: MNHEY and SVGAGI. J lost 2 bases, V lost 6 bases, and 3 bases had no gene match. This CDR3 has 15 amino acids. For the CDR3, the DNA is TGTGCCAGCAGCCAGGACAGGGGGCCTGGAAACACCATATATTTT. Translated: CASSQDRGPGNTIYF.

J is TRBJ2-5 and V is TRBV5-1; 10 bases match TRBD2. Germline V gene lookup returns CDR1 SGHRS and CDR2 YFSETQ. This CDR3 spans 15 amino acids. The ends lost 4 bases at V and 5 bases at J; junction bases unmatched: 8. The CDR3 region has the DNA TGCGCCAGCAGCCCCCCGGGACTAGCGCCGGAGACCCAGTACTTC. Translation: CASSPPGLAPETQYF.

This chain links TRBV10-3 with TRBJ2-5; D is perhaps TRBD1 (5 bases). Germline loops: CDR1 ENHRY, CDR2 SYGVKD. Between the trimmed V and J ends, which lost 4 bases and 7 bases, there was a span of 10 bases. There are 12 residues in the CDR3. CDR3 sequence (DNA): TGTGCCATCAGTGCGACAGCCGGGACCCAGTACTTC. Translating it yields CAISATAGTQYF.

DNA of the CDR3: TGCGCCAGCAGCCAAGAGTGGTCAGGGACCTATGGCTACACCTTC. Translated, it gives CASSQEWSGTYGYTF. The genes are TRBV4-3 and TRBJ1-2; possibly TRBD1 for D (5 bases). The CDR3 is 15 residues long. CDR1 is LGHNA and CDR2 is YSLEER in the germline V gene. V lost 0 bases to trimming and J lost 4 bases, with 12 bases between them.

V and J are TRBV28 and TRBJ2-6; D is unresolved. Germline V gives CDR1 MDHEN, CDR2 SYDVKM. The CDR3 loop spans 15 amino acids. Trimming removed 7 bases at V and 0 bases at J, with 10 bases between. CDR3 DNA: TGTGCCAGCACCGCCCATCGCTCTGGGGCCAACGTCCTGACTTTC. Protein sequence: CASTAHRSGANVLTF.

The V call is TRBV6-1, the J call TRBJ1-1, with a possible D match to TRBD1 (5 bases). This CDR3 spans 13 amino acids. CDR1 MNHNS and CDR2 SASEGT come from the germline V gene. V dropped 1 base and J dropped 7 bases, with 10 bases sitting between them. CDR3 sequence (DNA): TGTGCCAGCAGTGAAGTAGGTGGGGGTGAAGCTTTCTTT. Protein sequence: CASSEVGGGEAFF.

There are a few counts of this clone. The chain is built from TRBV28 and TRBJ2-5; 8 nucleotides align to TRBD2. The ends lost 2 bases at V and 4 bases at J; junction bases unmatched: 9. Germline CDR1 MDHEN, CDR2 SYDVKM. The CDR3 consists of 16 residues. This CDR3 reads CASSLGRGGRGETQYF. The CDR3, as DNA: TGTGCCAGCAGTTTAGGTCGCGGGGGGAGAGGAGAGACCCAGTACTTC.

CDR3 sequence: CASSLDLGFSGNTIYF. DNA of the CDR3: TGTGCCAGCAGCTTAGATCTGGGGTTTTCTGGAAACACCATATATTTT. The gene calls are TRBV7-2 and TRBJ1-3, with D hard to call. From germline, CDR1 is SGHTA and CDR2 FQGNSA. The length of the CDR3 is 16 residues. V gave up 1 base and J gave up 1 base, with 11 bases separating them.

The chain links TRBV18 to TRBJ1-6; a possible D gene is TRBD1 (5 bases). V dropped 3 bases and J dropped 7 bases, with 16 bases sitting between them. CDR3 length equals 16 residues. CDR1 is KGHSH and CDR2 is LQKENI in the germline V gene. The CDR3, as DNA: TGTGCCAGCTCACCTTGGGACCCAAAAGGGAATTCACCCCTCCACTTT. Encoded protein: CASSPWDPKGNSPLHF.

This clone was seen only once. CDR3 in amino acids: CASSLPARELFF. The CDR3 DNA reads as TGTGCCAGCAGTTTGCCAGCTCGGGAGCTGTTTTTT. The V and J genes are TRBV28 and TRBJ2-2; D call uncertain. This CDR3 is 12 amino acids long. CDR1 and CDR2 from the germline V gene are MDHEN and SYDVKM. V was pared by 3 bases and J by 9 bases, with 8 bases between.